One and the same sample provided the 25 T cell receptor beta chains below, sequenced in a study of T cells in Graves' hyperthyroidism and ophthalmopathy. The investigators amplified TCR beta CDR3 regions from RNA transcripts. HTBI primers were employed in a first-round RT-PCR of the TCR CDR3. TCRdb redid the calling of the multiplex PCR reads with MiXCR, one entry per CDR3 protein. The data hold 490,000 or so distinct CDR3 sequences, with about 16% observed a single time. Sequenced input: blood. The receptors come from a woman aged 25 to 39 with Graves' ophthalmopathy.

CDR3 DNA sequence: TGTGCCAGCAGCCGGGGGGAGGAGCAGTATTTT. Residues: CASSRGEEQYF. This chain connects TRBV7-9 to TRBJ2-3, with TRBD2 matching 7 bases. This CDR3 region has 11 residues. CDR1 SEHNR and CDR2 FQNEAQ come from the germline V gene (reference sequence). V was pared by 5 bases and J by 11 bases, with 4 bases of the junction left unmatched.

The J gene is TRBJ1-5, the V gene TRBV6-1; tentatively, D is TRBD1 (6 bases). The V and J ends lost 8 bases and 3 bases respectively, with 17 bases between them. CDR1 MNHNS and CDR2 SASEGT come from the germline V gene. The CDR3 length is 15 residues. The CDR3: CASVLSAGANQPQHF. In DNA form, the CDR3 reads TGTGCCAGCGTACTGTCGGCGGGGGCCAATCAGCCCCAGCATTTT.

This clonotype was picked up many times. The genes are TRBV11-2 and TRBJ1-2; a possible D gene is TRBD1 (6 bases). The CDR3 extends over 15 amino acids. Germline CDR1 reads SGHAT; CDR2 reads FQNNGV. The V and J ends lost 1 base and 4 bases respectively, with 13 bases between them. In DNA form, the CDR3 reads TGTGCCAGCAGCTTAGTTCGGGGGCGCGCCTATGGCTACACCTTC. It codes for CASSLVRGRAYGYTF.

The V call is TRBV6-1, the J call TRBJ2-1; 10 nucleotides align to TRBD2. Per the germline V gene, CDR1 is MNHNS and CDR2 is SASEGT. CDR3 length equals 14 residues. The trim removed 3 bases at V and 8 bases at J, leaving 4 bases unmatched. CDR3 sequence reads: CASSDLAGVYEQFF. CDR3 DNA sequence: TGTGCCAGCAGTGACCTAGCGGGAGTTTATGAGCAGTTCTTC.

This clonotype was counted ten times or more. This chain connects TRBV20-1 to TRBJ2-7; D might be TRBD1 (5 bases). Germline V gives CDR1 DFQATT, CDR2 SNEGSKA (reference sequence). The CDR3 spans 12 residues. V dropped 3 bases and J dropped 5 bases, with 11 bases sitting between them. DNA of the CDR3: TGCAGTGCTAGCTCCAGGGTTCACGAGCAGTACTTC. Amino acids: CSASSRVHEQYF.

This clonotype was seen a handful of times. The chain combines TRBV7-9 with TRBJ1-2, with 8 bases that match TRBD1. The germline gives CDR1 SEHNR, CDR2 FQNEAQ (reference sequence). Losses at the gene ends were 6 bases for V and 1 base for J; bases not matched to a gene: 4. This CDR3 has 14 amino acids. CDR3 bases: TGTGCCAGCAGGTCAGGGGGCGGTAACTATGGCTACACCTTC. Translated, it gives CASRSGGGNYGYTF. The full variable domain, completed using reference TRBV7-9 and TRBJ1-2, is DTGVSQNPRHKITKRGQNVTFRCDPISEHNRLYWYRQTLGQGPEFLTYFQNEAQLEKSRLLSDRFSAERPKGSFSTLEIQRTEQGDSAMYLCASRSGGGNYGYTFGSGTRLTVV.

This clonotype showed up just once. A single base separates this from a much larger clone, so it may be a read error. The chain has TRBV9 and TRBJ2-5, with a tentative D call TRBD1 (6 bases). Looked up from germline, CDR1 is SGDLS and CDR2 is YYNGEE. This CDR3 is built from 15 residues. The CDR3 DNA follows: TGTGCCAGCGGCGTAGCTGGGGGCCTCCAAGAGACCCAGTACTTC. Residues: CASGVAGGLQETQYF.

This clonotype has at least ten counts. This chain links TRBV28 with TRBJ2-1, with D tentatively TRBD1 (6 bases). The CDR3 length is 14 residues. Germline loops: CDR1 MDHEN, CDR2 SYDVKM. V was shortened by 8 bases and J by 4 bases, with 15 bases between the two germline ends. CDR3 sequence (DNA): TGTGCCAGCCATACAGGGATTAGATACAATGAGCAGTTCTTC. Its protein product is CASHTGIRYNEQFF.

This clonotype appeared many times. V and J are TRBV6-1 and TRBJ1-5; D remains ambiguous. The V end was cut by 6 bases, the J end by 3 bases, with 9 bases between. Germline V gene sequence: CDR1 MNHNS, CDR2 SASEGT. The CDR3 length is 13 residues. The CDR3 bases are TGTGCCAGCAGCGCCACCATCAATCAGCCCCAGCATTTT. Translation gives CASSATINQPQHF.

This chain joins TRBV20-1 and TRBJ1-4; D call uncertain. Germline-derived CDR1 and CDR2 are DFQATT and SNEGSKA (reference sequence). This CDR3 is 13 amino acids long. V lost 3 bases, J lost 14 bases, and 19 bases lay in between. The CDR3 bases are TGCAGTGCTAGGTTTTCGCGGGTGTGGGGTCTGTTTTTT. It encodes CSARFSRVWGLFF.

This clonotype was seen many times. The CDR3 sequence is CATADSNTGELFF. The CDR3 region has the DNA TGTGCCACCGCGGACAGCAACACCGGGGAGCTGTTTTTT. The chain is built from TRBV2 and TRBJ2-2; tentative D call: TRBD1 (6 bases). Trimming left V 10 bases short and J 2 bases short, with 11 bases between. The CDR3 extends over 13 amino acids. Germline-derived CDR1 and CDR2 are SNHLY and FYNNEI.

Ten or more counts support this clonotype. V and J are TRBV7-6 and TRBJ2-1, with D possibly being TRBD1 or TRBD2 (6 bases each). This CDR3 region has 16 residues. Germline CDR1 SGHVS, CDR2 FNYEAQ. The ends were cut back, 1 base at V and 2 bases at J, with 12 bases in the middle. The CDR3: CASSLGRGAPYNEQFF. Written as DNA, the CDR3 is TGTGCCAGCAGCTTAGGGAGGGGGGCCCCCTACAATGAGCAGTTCTTC.

This clonotype was counted many times. The V call is TRBV6-1, the J call TRBJ1-1; D is undetermined. The CDR3 runs 13 residues. Germline lookup yields CDR1 MNHNS and CDR2 SASEGT. With 5 bases removed from V and 8 bases from J, the gap between germline ends came to 15 bases. The CDR3: CASSPRRRIEAFF. CDR3 DNA sequence: TGTGCCAGCAGTCCTAGACGGCGGATCGAAGCTTTCTTT.

This clonotype was recorded many times. CDR3 sequence (DNA): TGTGCCAGCGGCCTTTGGCGGGATACAGATACGCAGTATTTT. As protein: CASGLWRDTDTQYF. The gene calls are TRBV3-1 and TRBJ2-3, with TRBD2 as a possible D gene (6 bases). CDR1 and CDR2 (germline): LGHDT, YNNKEL (reference sequence). The CDR3 loop spans 14 amino acids. Trimming pared 8 bases from V and 3 bases from J, leaving 15 bases between.

The chain is built from TRBV3-1 and TRBJ1-6; 9 bases are shared with TRBD1. Germline values: CDR1 LGHDT, CDR2 YNNKEL (reference sequence). This CDR3 region has 15 residues. Trimming took 2 bases from V and 9 from J; bases not matched to a gene: 5. As DNA, the CDR3 is TGTGCCAGCAGCCAAAACAGGGGGCAGGCTTCACCCCTCCACTTT. Protein: CASSQNRGQASPLHF.

The chain has TRBV7-3 and TRBJ2-2, with no clear D. Germline assignment: CDR1 SGHTA and CDR2 FQGTGA. V lost 5 bases to trimming and J lost 6 bases, with 10 bases between them. The CDR3 is 13 residues long. The chain's CDR3 is CASSGRHSGELFF. In DNA, the CDR3 is TGTGCCAGCAGCGGAAGGCACTCCGGGGAGCTGTTTTTT.

The V gene is TRBV30, the J gene TRBJ2-3; the D gene could be TRBD1 or TRBD2 (5 bases each). The CDR3 totals 13 residues. CDR1 is GTSNPN, CDR2 SVGIG, per germline (reference sequence). Trimming shortened V by 1 base and J by 5 bases, and 10 bases separated the two germline ends. CDR3 loop: CAWSGGRGDTQYF. Here the CDR3 DNA reads TGTGCCTGGAGTGGGGGGAGAGGAGATACGCAGTATTTT.

This clonotype was detected ten times or more. The chain links TRBV28 to TRBJ2-7; 7 nucleotides match TRBD1. From germline, CDR1 is MDHEN and CDR2 SYDVKM. This CDR3 has 14 residues. Germline trimming cut 2 bases from V and 4 bases from J; bases unmatched to any gene: 5. CDR3 sequence (DNA): TGTGCCAGCAGTTTACCCGGGACAGCGTACGAGCAGTACTTC. Its protein product is CASSLPGTAYEQYF. The variable domain in full, with the rest retrieved from reference TRBV28 and TRBJ2-7, is DVKVTQSSRYLVKRTGEKVFLECVQDMDHENMFWYRQDPGLGLRLIYFSYDVKMKEKGDIPEGYSVSREKKERFSLILESASTNQTSMYLCASSLPGTAYEQYFGPGTRLTVT.

This clonotype showed up just a few times. The chain joins TRBV28 to TRBJ2-5; possible D gene TRBD2, 5 bases. Trimming shortened V by 3 bases and J by 1 base, and 12 bases separated the two germline ends. CDR1 is MDHEN, CDR2 SYDVKM, per germline. This CDR3 has 15 amino acids. CDR3 DNA sequence: TGTGCCAGCAGTTTCTACCGTGGGAGCCAAGAGACCCAGTACTTC. It specifies CASSFYRGSQETQYF.

The CDR3: CSARDWWTGDYTEAFF. The CDR3 region has the DNA TGCAGTGCTAGAGATTGGTGGACAGGGGACTACACTGAAGCTTTCTTT. This chain uses TRBV20-1 with TRBJ1-1; TRBD1 matches at 9 bases. Per the germline V gene, CDR1 is DFQATT and CDR2 is SNEGSKA (reference sequence). The V and J ends lost 0 bases and 3 bases, in that order; junction bases with no gene match: 8. This CDR3 has 16 residues.

This clonotype occurred many times. This sequence joins TRBV20-1 and TRBJ2-3; weak D call: TRBD2 (6 bases). This CDR3 is 16 amino acids long. V was clipped by 1 base and J by 4 bases, with 18 bases between them. Germline values: CDR1 DFQATT, CDR2 SNEGSKA (reference sequence). The CDR3 protein is CSARVDGGSPADTQYF. The CDR3 DNA reads TGCAGTGCTAGAGTCGATGGGGGGAGTCCCGCAGATACGCAGTATTTT.

Many counts were recorded for this clonotype. V usage is TRBV3-1 and J usage is TRBJ1-2, with unresolved D. Trimming cost V 1 base and J 4 bases, with 10 bases left between them. This CDR3 spans 14 amino acids. Germline assignment: CDR1 LGHDT and CDR2 YNNKEL (reference sequence). The CDR3 DNA sequence: TGTGCCAGCAGCCAAGGTCTGAAGACCTATGGCTACACCTTC. Translation gives CASSQGLKTYGYTF.

The genes are TRBV12-3 or TRBV12-4 and TRBJ2-7; TRBD2 aligns across 7 bases. CDR3 length: 14 residues. With V trimmed by 6 bases and J by 3 bases, 8 bases remained unmatched. CDR3 residues: CASSPGTIHYEQYF. CDR3 DNA sequence: TGTGCCAGCAGCCCCGGGACTATCCACTACGAGCAGTACTTC.

This clonotype was recorded a few times. The chain recombines TRBV27 with TRBJ2-6; TRBD2 is a possible D gene (5 bases). Trimming stripped 6 bases from V and 2 bases from J, with 23 bases between. Germline V gene lookup returns CDR1 MNHEY and CDR2 SMNVEV (reference sequence). The CDR3 is 19 amino acids. The CDR3 protein is CASSSRLSLLGAGANVLTF. DNA for the CDR3: TGTGCCAGCAGCTCCCGGCTTAGTTTATTGGGAGCTGGGGCCAACGTCCTGACTTTC.

This chain uses TRBV10-3 with TRBJ2-4; TRBD1 agrees at 8 bases. The germline gives CDR1 ENHRY, CDR2 SYGVKD. CDR3 length equals 16 residues. The ends lost 2 bases at V and 0 bases at J; junction bases unmatched: 3. This CDR3 reads CAISEGQGVAKNIQYF. CDR3 bases: TGTGCCATCAGTGAGGGACAGGGAGTAGCCAAAAACATTCAGTACTTC.